The T cell receptor (beta chain) under discussion was sequenced for a study of control samples from healthy donors and cancer patients. Here immunoSEQ multiplex PCR was the method, and the copy in TCRdb shows in-frame clones only, minus some. The sample yields some 190,000 clones, 91% seen once. The CDR3 runs 17 residues. The V and J ends lost 0 bases and 3 bases respectively, with 17 bases between them. Germline CDR1 is LNHNV and CDR2 is YYDKDF (reference sequence). This clonotype was sampled from a man aged 25 to 40 in good health. The sequencing input was blood. The rearrangement joins TRBV15 to TRBJ1-1, with D possibly TRBD1 on 6 matching bases. The chain's CDR3 is CATSRDPTGRLDTEAFF. DNA for the CDR3: TGTGCCACCAGCAGAGATCCCACAGGGAGGCTGGACACTGAAGCTTTCTTT.